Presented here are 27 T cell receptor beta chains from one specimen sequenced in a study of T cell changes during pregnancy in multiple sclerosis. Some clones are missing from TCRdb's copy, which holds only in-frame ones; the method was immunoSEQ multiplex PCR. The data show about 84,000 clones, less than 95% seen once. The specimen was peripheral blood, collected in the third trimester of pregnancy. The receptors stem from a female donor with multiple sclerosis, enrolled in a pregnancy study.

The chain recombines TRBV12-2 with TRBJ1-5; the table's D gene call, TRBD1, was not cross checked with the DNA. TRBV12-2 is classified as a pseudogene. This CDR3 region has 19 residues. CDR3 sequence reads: CASRFAPGQGARSNQPQHF. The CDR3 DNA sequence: TGTGCAAGTCGCTTCGCGCCGGGACAGGGGGCTCGGAGCAATCAGCCCCAGCATTTT.

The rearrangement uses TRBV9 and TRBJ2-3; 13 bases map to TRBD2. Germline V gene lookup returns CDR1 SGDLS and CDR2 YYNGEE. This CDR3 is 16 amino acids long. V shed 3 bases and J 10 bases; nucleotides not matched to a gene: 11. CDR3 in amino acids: CASSATSGTSGVAQYF. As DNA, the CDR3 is TGTGCCAGCAGCGCGACCTCCGGGACTAGCGGGGTGGCGCAGTATTTT.

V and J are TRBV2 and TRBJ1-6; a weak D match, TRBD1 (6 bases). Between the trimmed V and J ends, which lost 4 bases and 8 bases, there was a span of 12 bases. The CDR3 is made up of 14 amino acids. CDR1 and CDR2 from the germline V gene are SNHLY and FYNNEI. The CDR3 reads CASSGAGAYSPLHF. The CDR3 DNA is TGTGCCAGCAGTGGGGCAGGGGCGTATTCACCCCTCCACTTT.

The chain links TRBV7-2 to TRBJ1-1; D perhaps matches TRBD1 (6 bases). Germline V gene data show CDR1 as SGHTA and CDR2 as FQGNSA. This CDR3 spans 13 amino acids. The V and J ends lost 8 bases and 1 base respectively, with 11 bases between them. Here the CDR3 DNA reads TGTGCCAGCGGGAGGGGGAGGAACACTGAAGCTTTCTTT. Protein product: CASGRGRNTEAFF.

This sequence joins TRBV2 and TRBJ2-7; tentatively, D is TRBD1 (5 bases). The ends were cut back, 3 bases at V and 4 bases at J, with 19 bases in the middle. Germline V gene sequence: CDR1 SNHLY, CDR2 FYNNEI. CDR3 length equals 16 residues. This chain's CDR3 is CASSDLQGLPTYEQYF. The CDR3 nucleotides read TGTGCCAGCAGTGATCTCCAGGGTCTTCCTACGTACGAGCAGTACTTC. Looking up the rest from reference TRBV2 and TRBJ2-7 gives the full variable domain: EPEVTQTPSHQVTQMGQEVILRCVPISNHLYFYWYRQILGQKVEFLVSFYNNEISEKSEIFDDQFSVERPDGSNFTLKIRSTKLEDSAMYFCASSDLQGLPTYEQYFGPGTRLTVT.

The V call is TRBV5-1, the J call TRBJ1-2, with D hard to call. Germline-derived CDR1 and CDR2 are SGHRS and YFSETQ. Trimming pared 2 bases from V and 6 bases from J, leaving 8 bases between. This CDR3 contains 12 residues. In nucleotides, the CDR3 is TGCGCCAGCAGCTTTCCGTCAGATGGCTACACCTTC. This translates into CASSFPSDGYTF.

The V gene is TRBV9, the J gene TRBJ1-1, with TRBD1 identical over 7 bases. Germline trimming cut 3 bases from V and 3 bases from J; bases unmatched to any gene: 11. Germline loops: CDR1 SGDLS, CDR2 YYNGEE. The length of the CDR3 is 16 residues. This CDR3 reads CASSETGTAWDTEAFF. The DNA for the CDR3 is TGTGCCAGCAGCGAAACCGGGACAGCCTGGGACACTGAAGCTTTCTTT. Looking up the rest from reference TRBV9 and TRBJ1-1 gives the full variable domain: DSGVTQTPKHLITATGQRVTLRCSPRSGDLSVYWYQQSLDQGLQFLIQYYNGEERAKGNILERFSAQQFPDLHSELNLSSLELGDSALYFCASSETGTAWDTEAFFGQGTRLTVV.

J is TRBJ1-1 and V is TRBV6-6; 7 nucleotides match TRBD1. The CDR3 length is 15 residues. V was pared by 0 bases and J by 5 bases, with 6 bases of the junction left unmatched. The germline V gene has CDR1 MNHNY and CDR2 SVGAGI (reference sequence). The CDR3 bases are TGTGCCAGCAGTTACTCTCAGGGGGTTTGGACTGAAGCTTTCTTT. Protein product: CASSYSQGVWTEAFF.

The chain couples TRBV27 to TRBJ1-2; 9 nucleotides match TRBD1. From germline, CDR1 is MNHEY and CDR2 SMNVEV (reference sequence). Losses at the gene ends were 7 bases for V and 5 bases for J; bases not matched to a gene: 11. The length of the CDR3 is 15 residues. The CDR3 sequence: CASTSTGTGRYGYTF. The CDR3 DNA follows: TGTGCCAGCACCTCCACCGGGACAGGGAGGTATGGCTACACCTTC.

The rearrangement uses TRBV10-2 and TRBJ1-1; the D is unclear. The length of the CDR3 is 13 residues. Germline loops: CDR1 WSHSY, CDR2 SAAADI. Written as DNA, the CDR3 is TGCGCGTCGGGGTCTGAAACGAACACTGAAGCTTTCTTT. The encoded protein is CASGSETNTEAFF.

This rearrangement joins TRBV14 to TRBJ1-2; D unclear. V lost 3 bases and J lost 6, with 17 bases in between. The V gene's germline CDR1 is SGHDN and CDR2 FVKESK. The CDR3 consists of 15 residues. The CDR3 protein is CASSQSPGGADGYTF. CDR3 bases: TGTGCCAGCAGCCAGTCCCCGGGAGGCGCCGATGGCTACACCTTC.

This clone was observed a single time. The CDR3: CASTIGTGGNYGYTF. The CDR3 bases are TGTGCCAGTACCATTGGGACAGGGGGTAACTATGGCTACACCTTC. The chain carries TRBV19 and TRBJ1-2; TRBD1 aligns across 11 bases. The CDR3 consists of 15 residues. V was pared by 7 bases and J by 1 base, with 5 bases of the junction left unmatched. Germline lookup yields CDR1 LNHDA and CDR2 SQIVND (reference sequence).

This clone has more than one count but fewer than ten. The CDR3 loop is CASNPRAGGLIETQYF. In DNA form, the CDR3 reads TGCGCCAGCAACCCTCGGGCGGGGGGGCTTATCGAGACCCAGTACTTC. The V gene is TRBV10-1, the J gene TRBJ2-5, with 9 positions matching TRBD2. Germline-derived CDR1 and CDR2 are WNHNN and SYGVQD (reference sequence). J was trimmed by 5 bases and V by 7 bases; bases with no gene match: 14. This CDR3 is built from 16 residues.

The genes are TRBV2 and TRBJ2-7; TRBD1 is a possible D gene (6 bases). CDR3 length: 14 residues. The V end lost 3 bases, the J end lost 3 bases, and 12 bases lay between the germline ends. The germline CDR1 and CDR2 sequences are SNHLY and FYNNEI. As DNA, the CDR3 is TGTGCCAGCAGTGACTGGCAGGGACACTACGAGCAGTACTTC. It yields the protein CASSDWQGHYEQYF. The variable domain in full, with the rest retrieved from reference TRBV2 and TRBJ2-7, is EPEVTQTPSHQVTQMGQEVILRCVPISNHLYFYWYRQILGQKVEFLVSFYNNEISEKSEIFDDQFSVERPDGSNFTLKIRSTKLEDSAMYFCASSDWQGHYEQYFGPGTRLTVT.

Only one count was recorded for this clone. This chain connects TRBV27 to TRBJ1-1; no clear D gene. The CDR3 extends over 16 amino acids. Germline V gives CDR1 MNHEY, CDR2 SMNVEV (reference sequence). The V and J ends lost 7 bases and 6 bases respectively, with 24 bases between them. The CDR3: CASISWIRGVVPEAFF. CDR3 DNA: TGTGCCAGCATCTCCTGGATACGGGGAGTAGTGCCTGAAGCTTTCTTT.

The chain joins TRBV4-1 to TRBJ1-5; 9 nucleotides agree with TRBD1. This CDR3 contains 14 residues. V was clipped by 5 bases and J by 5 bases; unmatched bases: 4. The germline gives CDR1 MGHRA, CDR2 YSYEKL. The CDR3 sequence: CASSARQGDQPQHF. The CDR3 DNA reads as TGCGCCAGCAGCGCAAGACAGGGGGATCAGCCCCAGCATTTT.

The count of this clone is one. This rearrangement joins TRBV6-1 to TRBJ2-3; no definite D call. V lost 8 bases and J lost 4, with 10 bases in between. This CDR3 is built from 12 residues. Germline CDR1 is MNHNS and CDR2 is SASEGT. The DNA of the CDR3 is TGTGCCAGCGGCGGCGATGCAGATACGCAGTATTTT. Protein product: CASGGDADTQYF.

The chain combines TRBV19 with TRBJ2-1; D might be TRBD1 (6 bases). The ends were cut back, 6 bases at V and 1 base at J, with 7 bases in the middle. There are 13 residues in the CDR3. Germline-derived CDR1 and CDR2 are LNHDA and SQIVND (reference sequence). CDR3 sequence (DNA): TGTGCCAGTAGACAGGGTTCCTACAATGAGCAGTTCTTC. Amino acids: CASRQGSYNEQFF.

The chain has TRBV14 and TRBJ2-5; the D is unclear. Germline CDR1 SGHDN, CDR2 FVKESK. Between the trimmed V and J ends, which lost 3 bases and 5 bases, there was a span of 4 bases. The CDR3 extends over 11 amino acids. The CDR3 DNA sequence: TGTGCCAGCAGCCAGACTGAGACCCAGTACTTC. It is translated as CASSQTETQYF.

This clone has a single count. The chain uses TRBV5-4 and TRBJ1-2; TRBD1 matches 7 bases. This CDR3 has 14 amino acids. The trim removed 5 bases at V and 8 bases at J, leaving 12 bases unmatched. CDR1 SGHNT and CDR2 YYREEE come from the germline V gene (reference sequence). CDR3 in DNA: TGTGCCAGCAGAAATCCACAGGGGTGGAGCGGCTACACCTTC. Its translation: CASRNPQGWSGYTF.

The CDR3 DNA is TGTGCCTGGAGTGTAAGGACGGGCGGTGAATGGGGGGTTAACACTGAAGCTTTCTTT. Translation: CAWSVRTGGEWGVNTEAFF. V usage is TRBV30 and J usage is TRBJ1-1, with TRBD1 as a possible D gene (5 bases). CDR3 size: 19 residues. Trimming pared 0 bases from V and 2 bases from J, leaving 25 bases between. Germline V gives CDR1 GTSNPN, CDR2 SVGIG (reference sequence).

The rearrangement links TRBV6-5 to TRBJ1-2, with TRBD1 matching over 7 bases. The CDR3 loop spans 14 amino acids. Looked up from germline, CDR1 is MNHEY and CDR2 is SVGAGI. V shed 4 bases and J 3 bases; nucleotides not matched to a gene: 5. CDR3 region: CASSWGQTDYGYTF. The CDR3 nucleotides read TGTGCCAGCAGTTGGGGACAGACAGACTATGGCTACACCTTC.

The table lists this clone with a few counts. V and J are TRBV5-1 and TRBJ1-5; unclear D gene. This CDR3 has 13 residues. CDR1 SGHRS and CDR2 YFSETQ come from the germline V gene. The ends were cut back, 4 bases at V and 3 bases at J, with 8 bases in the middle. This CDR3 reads CASSHGFNQPQHF. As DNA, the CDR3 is TGCGCCAGCAGCCACGGTTTCAATCAGCCCCAGCATTTT. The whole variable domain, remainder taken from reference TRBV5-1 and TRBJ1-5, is KAGVTQTPRYLIKTRGQQVTLSCSPISGHRSVSWYQQTPGQGLQFLFEYFSETQRNKGNFPGRFSGRQFSNSRSEMNVSTLELGDSALYLCASSHGFNQPQHFGDGTRLSIL.

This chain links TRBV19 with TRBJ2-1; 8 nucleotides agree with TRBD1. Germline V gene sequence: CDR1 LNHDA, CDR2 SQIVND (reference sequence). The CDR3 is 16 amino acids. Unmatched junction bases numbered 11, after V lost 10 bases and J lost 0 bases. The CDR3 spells CATSIPTGGSYNEQFF. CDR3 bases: TGTGCCACCTCAATACCCACAGGGGGCTCCTACAATGAGCAGTTCTTC.

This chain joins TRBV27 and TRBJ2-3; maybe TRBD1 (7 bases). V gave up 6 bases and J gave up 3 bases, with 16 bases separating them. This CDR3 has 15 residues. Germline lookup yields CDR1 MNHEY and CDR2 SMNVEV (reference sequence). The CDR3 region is CASSLSQGGTDTQYF. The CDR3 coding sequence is TGTGCCAGCAGCTTAAGCCAGGGGGGAACAGATACGCAGTATTTT.

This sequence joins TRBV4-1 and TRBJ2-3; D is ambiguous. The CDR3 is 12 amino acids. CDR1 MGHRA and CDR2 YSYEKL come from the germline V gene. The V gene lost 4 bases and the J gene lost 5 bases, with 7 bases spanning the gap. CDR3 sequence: CASSPPGDTQYF. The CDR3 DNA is TGCGCCAGCAGCCCCCCGGGAGATACGCAGTATTTT.

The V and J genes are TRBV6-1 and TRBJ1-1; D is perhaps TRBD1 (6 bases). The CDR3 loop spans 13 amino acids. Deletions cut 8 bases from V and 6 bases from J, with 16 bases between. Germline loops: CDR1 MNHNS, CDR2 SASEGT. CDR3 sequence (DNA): TGTGCCAGCCGGCCCGCAGGGGTCGCTGAAGCTTTCTTT. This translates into CASRPAGVAEAFF.